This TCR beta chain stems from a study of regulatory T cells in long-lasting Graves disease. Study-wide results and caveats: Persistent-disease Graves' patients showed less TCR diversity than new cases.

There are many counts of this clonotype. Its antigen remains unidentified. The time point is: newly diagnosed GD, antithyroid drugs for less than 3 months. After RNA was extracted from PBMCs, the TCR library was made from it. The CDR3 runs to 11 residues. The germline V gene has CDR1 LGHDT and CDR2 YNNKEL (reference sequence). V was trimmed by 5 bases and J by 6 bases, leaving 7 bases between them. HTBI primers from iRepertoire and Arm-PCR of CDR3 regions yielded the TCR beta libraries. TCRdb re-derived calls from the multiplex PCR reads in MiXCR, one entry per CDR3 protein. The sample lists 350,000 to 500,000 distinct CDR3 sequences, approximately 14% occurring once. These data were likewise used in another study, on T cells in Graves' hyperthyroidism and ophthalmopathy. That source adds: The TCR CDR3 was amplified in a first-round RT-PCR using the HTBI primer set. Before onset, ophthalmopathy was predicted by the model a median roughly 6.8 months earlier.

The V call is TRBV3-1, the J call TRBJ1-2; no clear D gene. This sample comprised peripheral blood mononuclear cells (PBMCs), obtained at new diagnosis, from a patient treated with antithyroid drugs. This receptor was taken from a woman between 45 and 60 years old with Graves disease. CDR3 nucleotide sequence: TGTGCCAGCAGCACCTATCATGGCTACACCTTC. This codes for CASSTYHGYTF.